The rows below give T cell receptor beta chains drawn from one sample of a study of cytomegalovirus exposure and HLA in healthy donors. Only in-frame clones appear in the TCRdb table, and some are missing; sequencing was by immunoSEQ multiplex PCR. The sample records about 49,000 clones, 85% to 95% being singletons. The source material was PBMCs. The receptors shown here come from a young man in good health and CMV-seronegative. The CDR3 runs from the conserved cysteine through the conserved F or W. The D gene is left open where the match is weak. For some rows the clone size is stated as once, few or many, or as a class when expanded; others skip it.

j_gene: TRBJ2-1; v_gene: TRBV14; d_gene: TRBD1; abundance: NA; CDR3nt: TGTGCCAGCAGCCGGAACAGGGGCAATGAGCAGTTCTTC; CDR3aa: CASSRNRGNEQFF
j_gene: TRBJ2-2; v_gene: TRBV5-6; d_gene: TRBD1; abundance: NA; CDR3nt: TGTGCCAGCAGCGACAGGGGGGGGGCCGGGGAGCTGTTTTTT; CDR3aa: CASSDRGGAGELFF
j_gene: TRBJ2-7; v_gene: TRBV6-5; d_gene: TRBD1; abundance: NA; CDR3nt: TGTGCCAGCAGTTACCGGACAGGGGGCTACGAGCAGTACTTC; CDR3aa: CASSYRTGGYEQYF
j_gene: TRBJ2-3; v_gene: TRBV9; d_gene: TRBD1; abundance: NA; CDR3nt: TGTGCCAGCAGCCTTGGGACAGGGGGCACAGATACGCAGTATTTT; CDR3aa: CASSLGTGGTDTQYF
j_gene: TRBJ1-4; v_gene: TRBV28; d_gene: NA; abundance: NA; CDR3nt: TGTGCCAGCCAGGGGAGCCTGGGGGAAAAACTGTTTTTT; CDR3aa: CASQGSLGEKLFF
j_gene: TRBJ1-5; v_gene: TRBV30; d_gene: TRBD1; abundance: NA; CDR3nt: TGTGCCTGGGGGACAGTCTCCAATCAGCCCCAGCATTTT; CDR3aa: CAWGTVSNQPQHF
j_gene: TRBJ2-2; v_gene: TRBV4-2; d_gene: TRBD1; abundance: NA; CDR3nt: TGTGCCAGCAGCCAATCTAACCCCGGGACAGTGAACACCGGGGAGCTGTTTTTT; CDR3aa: CASSQSNPGTVNTGELFF
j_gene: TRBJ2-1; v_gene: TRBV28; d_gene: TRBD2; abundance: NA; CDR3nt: TGTGCCAGCAGGCTAGCGGGAGTAATTTATGAGCAGTTCTTC; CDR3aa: CASRLAGVIYEQFF
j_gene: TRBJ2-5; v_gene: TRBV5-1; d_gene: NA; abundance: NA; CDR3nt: TGCGCCAGCAGCTTGTTCGTCCTGGAGACCCAGTACTTC; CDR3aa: CASSLFVLETQYF
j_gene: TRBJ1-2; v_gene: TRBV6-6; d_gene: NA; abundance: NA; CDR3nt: TGTGCCAGCAGTTACTCTCCGGTAGACTATGGCTACACCTTC; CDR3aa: CASSYSPVDYGYTF
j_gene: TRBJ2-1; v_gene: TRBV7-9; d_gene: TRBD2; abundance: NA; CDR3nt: TGTGCCAGCAAAGGGACTAGCGGTTACAATGAGCAGTTCTTC; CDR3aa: CASKGTSGYNEQFF
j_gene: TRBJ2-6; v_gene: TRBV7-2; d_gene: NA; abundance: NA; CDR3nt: TGTGCCAGCAGCCCCCCCGGGGGTTACTCTGGGGCCAACGTCCTGACTTTC; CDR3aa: CASSPPGGYSGANVLTF
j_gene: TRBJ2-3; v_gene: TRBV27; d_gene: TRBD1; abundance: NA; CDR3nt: TGTGCCAGCCACCGTACAGGACAGGGAAGCACAGATACGCAGTATTTT; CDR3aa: CASHRTGQGSTDTQYF
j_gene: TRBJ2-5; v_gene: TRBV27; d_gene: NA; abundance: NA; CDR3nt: TGTGCCAGCAGTCACAAAGAGACCCAGTACTTC; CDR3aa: CASSHKETQYF
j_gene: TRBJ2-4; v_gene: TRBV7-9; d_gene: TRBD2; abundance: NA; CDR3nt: TGTGCCAGCAGCCCGTCGCGGGAGGGTGGTAACATTCAGTACTTC; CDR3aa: CASSPSREGGNIQYF
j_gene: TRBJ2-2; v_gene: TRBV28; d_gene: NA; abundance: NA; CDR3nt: TGTGCCAGCAGCCTGGGGGAGGCAGGGTCGAACACCGGGGAGCTGTTTTTT; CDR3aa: CASSLGEAGSNTGELFF
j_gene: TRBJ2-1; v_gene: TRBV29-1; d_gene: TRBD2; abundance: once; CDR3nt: TGCAGCGTTGAAGTATCGACTAGCGGCTCCTACAATGAGCAGTTCTTC; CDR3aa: CSVEVSTSGSYNEQFF
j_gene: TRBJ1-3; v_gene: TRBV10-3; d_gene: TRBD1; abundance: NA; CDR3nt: TGTGCCATCCGGCCCGCGACAGGGGCCTCTGGAAACACCATATATTTT; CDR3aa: CAIRPATGASGNTIYF